These 11 T cell receptor beta chains were sequenced from one sample in a study of T cells after yellow fever vaccination. TCRdb analysed the 5' RACE reads with MiXCR anew, one entry per CDR3 protein. This table has a few hundred thousand distinct CDR3 sequences, approximately 4.3% appearing once. This specimen consisted of PBMCs, obtained 15 days after the yellow fever booster vaccination. All receptors come from a man younger than 35 who received the YFV17D yellow fever vaccine.

In its sample, this clonotype was seen many times. The V and J genes are TRBV5-1 and TRBJ2-3; D is unclear. This CDR3 contains 11 residues. V lost 7 bases to trimming and J lost 6 bases, with 9 bases between them. Germline V gives CDR1 SGHRS, CDR2 YFSETQ. CDR3 residues: CASSLMDTQYF. The CDR3 bases are TGCGCCAGCTCACTAATGGATACGCAGTATTTT. The full variable domain, completed using reference TRBV5-1 and TRBJ2-3, is KAGVTQTPRYLIKTRGQQVTLSCSPISGHRSVSWYQQTPGQGLQFLFEYFSETQRNKGNFPGRFSGRQFSNSRSEMNVSTLELGDSALYLCASSLMDTQYFGPGTRLTVL.

This clonotype has a count of ten or more. The rearrangement joins TRBV20-1 to TRBJ2-7; D is uncertain. CDR1 is DFQATT and CDR2 is SNEGSKA in the germline V gene (reference sequence). Between the trimmed V and J ends, which lost 0 bases and 6 bases, there was a span of 12 bases. The CDR3 contains 13 residues. The CDR3, as DNA: TGCAGTGCTAGAGAACATAAGACGGGCGAGCAGTACTTC. Amino acid sequence: CSAREHKTGEQYF.

The chain carries TRBV4-1 and TRBJ2-1, with a tentative D call TRBD2 (5 bases). Germline lookup yields CDR1 MGHRA and CDR2 YSYEKL. The V and J ends lost 3 bases and 6 bases respectively, with 15 bases between them. This CDR3 region has 15 residues. CDR3 nucleotides: TGCGCCAGCAGCCAGCCCGGGGTCAATCGCAATGAGCAGTTCTTC. Translating it yields CASSQPGVNRNEQFF.

This clonotype appeared many times. The chain recombines TRBV29-1 with TRBJ1-1, with TRBD1 identical over 8 bases. The germline V gene has CDR1 SQVTM and CDR2 ANQGSEA. The trim removed 7 bases at V and 0 bases at J, leaving 10 bases unmatched. This CDR3 region has 15 residues. The CDR3 nucleotides are TGCAGCGGACGAGGGGACAGGCACATGAACACTGAAGCTTTCTTT. Protein sequence: CSGRGDRHMNTEAFF.

At least ten counts were recorded for this clonotype. The chain is built from TRBV27 and TRBJ2-7, with a weak D call TRBD2 (6 bases). V dropped 4 bases and J dropped 0 bases, with 19 bases sitting between them. Germline V lookup: CDR1 MNHEY, CDR2 SMNVEV (reference sequence). This CDR3 has 17 residues. The CDR3 here is CASSSIFGGGSSYEQYF. The CDR3 DNA reads TGTGCCAGCAGTTCGATCTTTGGTGGGGGGAGCTCCTACGAGCAGTACTTC.

This clonotype was recorded a few times. The chain uses TRBV6-5 and TRBJ2-2; D possibly matches TRBD1 or TRBD2 (5 bases each). This CDR3 contains 15 residues. Germline V gene data show CDR1 as MNHEY and CDR2 as SVGAGI. Trimming stripped 2 bases from V and 7 bases from J, with 14 bases between. The CDR3 nucleotides are TGTGCCAGCAGTTACGGGAGACAGTCCGGCGGGGAGCTGTTTTTT. This gives the protein CASSYGRQSGGELFF.

This clonotype was found many times. The V call is TRBV29-1, the J call TRBJ1-2; tentative D call: TRBD1 (5 bases). The germline gives CDR1 SQVTM, CDR2 ANQGSEA. The CDR3 runs to 15 residues. V was clipped by 5 bases and J by 5 bases, with 21 bases between them. CDR3 DNA: TGCAGCGTTTACCCTACCTCAGGGACCTTTTATGGCTACACCTTC. Its protein product is CSVYPTSGTFYGYTF. Together with reference TRBV29-1 and TRBJ1-2, the CDR3 gives the full variable domain: SAVISQKPSRDICQRGTSLTIQCQVDSQVTMMFWYRQQPGQSLTLIATANQGSEATYESGFVIDKFPISRPNLTFSTLTVSNMSPEDSSIYLCSVYPTSGTFYGYTFGSGTRLTVV.

The rearrangement joins TRBV12-3 or TRBV12-4 to TRBJ2-5, with D perhaps given as TRBD1 or TRBD2 (5 bases each). The CDR3 loop spans 16 amino acids. Trimming pared 2 bases from V and 0 bases from J, leaving 13 bases between. In DNA form, the CDR3 reads TGTGCCAGCAGTTTAATTCTCGGGGCGTACCAAGAGACCCAGTACTTC. It codes for CASSLILGAYQETQYF.

This clonotype came up a few times. The rearrangement joins TRBV6-2 or TRBV6-3 to TRBJ1-5; D is uncertain. Germline V gene lookup returns CDR1 MNHEY and CDR2 SVGEGT. The V end lost 7 bases, the J end lost 3 bases, and 7 bases lay between the germline ends. This CDR3 comprises 12 residues. CDR3 in amino acids: CASTRFNQPQHF. DNA of the CDR3: TGTGCCAGCACTCGATTCAATCAGCCCCAGCATTTT.

This clonotype was seen ten or more times. This chain links TRBV5-1 with TRBJ2-7; 9 bases map to TRBD1. The CDR3 has 13 amino acids. V dropped 5 bases and J dropped 4; count of bases not matched to a gene: 4. In germline, CDR1 is SGHRS, CDR2 YFSETQ. The CDR3 sequence: CASRGTGSYEQYF. The CDR3 DNA reads as TGCGCCAGCAGAGGGACAGGGAGTTACGAGCAGTACTTC.

This clonotype has a count of ten or more. The V gene is TRBV7-6, the J gene TRBJ2-5, with unresolved D. Germline V lookup: CDR1 SGHVS, CDR2 FNYEAQ. V was pared by 3 bases and J by 1 base, with 3 bases between. This CDR3 contains 12 residues. CDR3 in amino acids: CASSFPQETQYF. DNA of the CDR3: TGTGCCAGCAGCTTCCCCCAAGAGACCCAGTACTTC.